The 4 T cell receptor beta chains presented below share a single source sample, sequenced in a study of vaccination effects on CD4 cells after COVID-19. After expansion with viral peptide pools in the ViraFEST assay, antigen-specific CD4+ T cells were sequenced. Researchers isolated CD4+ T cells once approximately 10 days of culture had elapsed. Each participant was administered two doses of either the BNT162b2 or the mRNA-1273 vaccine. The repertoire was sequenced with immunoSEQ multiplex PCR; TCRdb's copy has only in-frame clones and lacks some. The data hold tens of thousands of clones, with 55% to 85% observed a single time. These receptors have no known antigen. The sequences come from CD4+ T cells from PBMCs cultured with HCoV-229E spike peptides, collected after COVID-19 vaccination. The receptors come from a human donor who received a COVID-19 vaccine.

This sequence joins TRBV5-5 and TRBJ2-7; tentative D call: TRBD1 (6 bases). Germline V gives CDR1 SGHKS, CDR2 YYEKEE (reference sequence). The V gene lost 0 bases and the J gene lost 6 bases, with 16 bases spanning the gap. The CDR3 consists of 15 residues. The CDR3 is CASSLAQGSPFEQYV. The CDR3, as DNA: TGTGCCAGCAGCTTGGCTCAGGGGTCACCCTTCGAGCAGTACGTC.

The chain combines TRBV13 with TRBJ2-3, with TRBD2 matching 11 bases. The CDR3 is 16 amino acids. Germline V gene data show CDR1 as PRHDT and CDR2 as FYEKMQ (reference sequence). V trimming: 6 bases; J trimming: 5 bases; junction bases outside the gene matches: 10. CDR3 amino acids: CASRQTSGGGRDTQYF. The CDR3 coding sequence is TGTGCCAGCAGACAAACTAGCGGGGGTGGGCGAGATACGCAGTATTTT.

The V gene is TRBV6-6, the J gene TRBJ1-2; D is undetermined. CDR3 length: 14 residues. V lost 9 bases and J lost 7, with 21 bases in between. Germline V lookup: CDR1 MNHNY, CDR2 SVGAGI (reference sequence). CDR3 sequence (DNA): TGTGCCAGTACATTTGGACCGTCCGTTCGTGGCTACACCTTC. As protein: CASTFGPSVRGYTF.

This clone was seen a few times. For the CDR3, the DNA is TGTGCCAGCAGGCAGACAGGGCCGCCTAATGAGCAGTTCTTC. This codes for CASRQTGPPNEQFF. The V gene is TRBV6-5, the J gene TRBJ2-1; 7 positions agree with TRBD1. V lost 6 bases and J lost 7; bases outside the gene matches: 9. In germline, CDR1 is MNHEY, CDR2 SVGAGI. This CDR3 comprises 14 residues.